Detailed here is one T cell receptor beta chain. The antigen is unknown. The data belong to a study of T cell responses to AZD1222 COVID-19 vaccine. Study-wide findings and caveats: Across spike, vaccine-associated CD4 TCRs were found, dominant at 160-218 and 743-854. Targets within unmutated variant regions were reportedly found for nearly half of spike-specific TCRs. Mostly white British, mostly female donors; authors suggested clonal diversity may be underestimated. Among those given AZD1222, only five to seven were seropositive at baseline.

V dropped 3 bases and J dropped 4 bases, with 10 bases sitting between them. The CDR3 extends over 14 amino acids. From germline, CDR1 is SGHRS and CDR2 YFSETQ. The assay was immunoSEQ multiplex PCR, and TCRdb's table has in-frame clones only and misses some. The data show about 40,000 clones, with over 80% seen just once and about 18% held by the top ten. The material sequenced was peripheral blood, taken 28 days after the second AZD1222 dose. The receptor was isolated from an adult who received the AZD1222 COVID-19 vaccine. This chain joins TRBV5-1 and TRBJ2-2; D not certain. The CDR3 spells CASSWGSITGELFF. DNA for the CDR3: TGCGCCAGCAGCTGGGGATCCATCACCGGGGAGCTGTTTTTT.